A single sample is the source of the 19 T cell receptor beta chains below, sequenced in a study of post-analysis software for immune sequencing data. These receptors' targets are unknown. cDNA libraries for TCR beta contained unique molecular identifiers. TCRdb reprocessed the PCR reads with MiXCR, giving one entry per CDR3 protein. The sample shows hundreds of thousands of distinct CDR3 sequences, 30% to 45% of them seen only once. The study's findings and limits: Patients showed TRBV5-6, TRBV5-1 and TRBV20-1 among a handful of TRBV segments more frequent than in controls.

What was sequenced was blood. All receptors come from a girl aged 2 to 10 with multiple sclerosis.

V is TRBV15 and J is TRBJ2-1, with 7 bases lining up with TRBD2. The length of the CDR3 is 14 residues. Germline V CDR1 and CDR2: LNHNV, YYDKDF (reference sequence). V gave up 0 bases and J gave up 10 bases; unmatched junction bases: 6. The DNA of the CDR3 is TGTGCCACCAGCAGAGATGGGACGGGAGGAGAGCAGTTCTTC. Translated: CATSRDGTGGEQFF.

The gene calls are TRBV5-1 and TRBJ2-7, with 10 bases lining up with TRBD1. In germline, CDR1 is SGHRS, CDR2 YFSETQ. The V segment lost 5 bases and the J segment 2 bases; nucleotides outside the gene matches: 10. This CDR3 contains 16 residues. The CDR3 DNA follows: TGCGCCAGCAGGCGACCGGGACAGGGGTCCCCCTACGAGCAGTACTTC. Its protein is CASRRPGQGSPYEQYF.

V is TRBV7-8 and J is TRBJ2-3, with TRBD1 matching over 11 bases. CDR3 length: 17 residues. Germline CDR1 is SGHVS and CDR2 is FQNEAQ. V lost 3 bases and J lost 4; bases outside the gene matches: 9. The DNA for the CDR3 is TGTGCCAGCAGCTTGGTTTACGGACAGGGGGCGGCAGATACGCAGTATTTT. Translated, it gives CASSLVYGQGAADTQYF.

This clonotype was seen more than once but under ten times. This chain links TRBV7-9 with TRBJ2-7; the match to TRBD2 covers 14 bases. Germline-derived CDR1 and CDR2 are SEHNR and FQNEAQ (reference sequence). The CDR3 contains 15 residues. J lost 6 bases, V lost 4 bases, and 5 bases had no gene match. The CDR3 nucleotides are TGTGCCAGCAGCTCGACTAGCGGGAGGGCCCTCGAGCAGTACTTC. Amino acid sequence: CASSSTSGRALEQYF.

The chain uses TRBV20-1 and TRBJ2-3; 11 bases are a match to TRBD2. CDR3 size: 14 residues. The V gene's germline CDR1 is DFQATT and CDR2 SNEGSKA (reference sequence). V shed 6 bases, J shed 1 base, and the junction held 3 bases outside the gene matches. The CDR3 nucleotides read TGCAGTGCAAAACTAGCGGGGGGCACAGATACGCAGTATTTT. Translation gives CSAKLAGGTDTQYF.

This clonotype was recorded a few times. The chain employs TRBV7-2 and TRBJ2-7; possibly TRBD1 for D (6 bases). Germline-derived CDR1 and CDR2 are SGHTA and FQGNSA. V lost 2 bases to trimming and J lost 5 bases, with 22 bases between them. There are 17 residues in the CDR3. CDR3 in amino acids: CASSLIRGRRAGDEQYF. Written as DNA, the CDR3 is TGTGCCAGCAGCTTAATTAGGGGGAGAAGGGCCGGTGACGAGCAGTACTTC. The whole variable domain, filled in from reference TRBV7-2 and TRBJ2-7, reads GAGVSQSPSNKVTEKGKDVELRCDPISGHTALYWYRQSLGQGLEFLIYFQGNSAPDKSGLPSDRFSAERTGGSVSTLTIQRTQQEDSAVYLCASSLIRGRRAGDEQYFGPGTRLTVT.

The chain uses TRBV6-5 and TRBJ2-3; 9 positions match TRBD1. V trimming: 0 bases; J trimming: 3 bases; junction bases outside the gene matches: 1. This CDR3 is built from 15 residues. Germline CDR1 reads MNHEY; CDR2 reads SVGAGI. CDR3 sequence (DNA): TGTGCCAGCAGTTACTCGGGACAGGGAACAGATACGCAGTATTTT. It yields the protein CASSYSGQGTDTQYF.

This clonotype has only a few counts. CDR3 protein: CASSPPQREYNEQFF. The CDR3 DNA reads TGTGCCAGCAGTCCCCCCCAGCGGGAGTACAATGAGCAGTTCTTC. The rearrangement joins TRBV12-3 or TRBV12-4 to TRBJ2-1; 8 nucleotides agree with TRBD2. The CDR3 is made up of 15 amino acids. The trim removed 5 bases at V and 4 bases at J, leaving 7 bases unmatched.

This clonotype was observed a few times. The rearrangement links TRBV9 to TRBJ1-2; D possibly corresponds to TRBD1 (6 bases). Germline CDR1 and CDR2: SGDLS and YYNGEE. Trimming took off 5 bases at V and 2 bases at J, with 19 bases between the two ends. This CDR3 region has 16 residues. The CDR3 nucleotides are TGTGCCAGCAGTCTACCATCTGGGGGCAGGAACTATGGCTACACCTTC. Translated, it gives CASSLPSGGRNYGYTF.

V gene TRBV18 combines with J gene TRBJ2-1; 7 bases match TRBD2. V trimming: 0 bases; J trimming: 1 base; junction bases outside the gene matches: 3. CDR1 is KGHSH, CDR2 LQKENI, per germline. The CDR3 contains 16 residues. The CDR3 DNA reads as TGTGCCAGCTCACCACCGACTAGCTCTTCCTACAATGAGCAGTTCTTC. Translating it yields CASSPPTSSSYNEQFF.

The chain combines TRBV20-1 with TRBJ2-7; D might be TRBD1 or TRBD2, each matching 5 bases. Germline-derived CDR1 and CDR2 are DFQATT and SNEGSKA (reference sequence). The CDR3 is 13 amino acids. The V gene lost 5 bases and the J gene lost 2 bases, with 13 bases spanning the gap. The CDR3 region is CSAPAQGAYEQYF. Written as DNA, the CDR3 is TGCAGTGCTCCCGCCCAGGGAGCCTACGAGCAGTACTTC.

The chain combines TRBV21-1 with TRBJ2-3; no check of the table's D call, TRBD2, against the DNA was made. TRBV21-1 corresponds to a pseudogene. CDR3 size: 17 residues. The CDR3 sequence: CASSKVLAGAFTDTQYF. DNA of the CDR3: TGTGCCAGCAGCAAAGTTTTAGCGGGAGCCTTCACAGATACGCAGTATTTT.

The V call is TRBV7-9, the J call TRBJ1-6, with 8 bases matching TRBD1. V trimming: 4 bases; J trimming: 0 bases; junction bases outside the gene matches: 5. Looked up from germline, CDR1 is SEHNR and CDR2 is FQNEAQ (reference sequence). This CDR3 has 17 residues. CDR3 DNA sequence: TGTGCCAGCAGCTCGGACAGGGCGAGCTCCTATAATTCACCCCTCCACTTT. It is translated as CASSSDRASSYNSPLHF. The entire variable domain, with the rest obtained from reference TRBV7-9 and TRBJ1-6, is as follows: DTGVSQNPRHKITKRGQNVTFRCDPISEHNRLYWYRQTLGQGPEFLTYFQNEAQLEKSRLLSDRFSAERPKGSFSTLEIQRTEQGDSAMYLCASSSDRASSYNSPLHFGNGTRLTVT.

In this sample, this clonotype turned up a few times. The J gene is TRBJ2-1, the V gene TRBV12-3 or TRBV12-4; D is possibly TRBD2 (5 bases). The ends were cut back, 6 bases at V and 3 bases at J, with 15 bases in the middle. CDR3 size: 15 residues. The CDR3 loop reads CASSPSSANYNEQFF. The DNA for the CDR3 is TGTGCCAGCAGCCCTAGCTCGGCGAACTACAATGAGCAGTTCTTC.

This clonotype was observed a handful of times. The chain employs TRBV6-5 and TRBJ1-2; maybe TRBD1 (6 bases). CDR1 is MNHEY and CDR2 is SVGAGI in the germline V gene. Trimming took 0 bases from V and 0 from J, leaving 11 bases between them. This CDR3 has 16 amino acids. CDR3 sequence: CASSYSVQGANYGYTF. In nucleotides, the CDR3 is TGTGCCAGCAGTTACTCGGTACAGGGAGCTAACTATGGCTACACCTTC.

The chain employs TRBV15 and TRBJ1-6; 9 nucleotides align to TRBD1. CDR1 is LNHNV, CDR2 YYDKDF, per germline (reference sequence). Germline trimming cut 3 bases from V and 15 bases from J; bases unmatched to any gene: 6. CDR3 size: 13 residues. The CDR3 region has the DNA TGTGCCACCAGCAGGGAGGACAGGGGTGACCTCCACTTT. Translating it yields CATSREDRGDLHF.

This rearrangement joins TRBV20-1 to TRBJ2-3; 7 bases fit TRBD2. Germline CDR1 and CDR2: DFQATT and SNEGSKA (reference sequence). The length of the CDR3 is 15 residues. The V segment lost 5 bases and the J segment 4 bases; nucleotides outside the gene matches: 12. As DNA, the CDR3 is TGCAGTGCTTATGAGGCGGGAGAGTTGGCAGATACGCAGTATTTT. Its protein is CSAYEAGELADTQYF.

This clonotype has only a few counts. The rearrangement uses TRBV7-9 and TRBJ2-5, with D perhaps matching TRBD2 (6 bases). There are 16 residues in the CDR3. V was shortened by 1 base and J by 5 bases, with 17 bases between the two germline ends. CDR1 is SEHNR and CDR2 is FQNEAQ in the germline V gene (reference sequence). DNA of the CDR3: TGTGCCAGCAGCTTAGTTCGAGGGACTCAACAGGAGACCCAGTACTTC. This codes for CASSLVRGTQQETQYF.

The rearrangement uses TRBV7-8 and TRBJ2-1, with D tentatively TRBD1 (5 bases). Trimming pared 3 bases from V and 10 bases from J, leaving 10 bases between. Germline V gene data show CDR1 as SGHVS and CDR2 as FQNEAQ. This CDR3 is built from 12 residues. Here the CDR3 DNA reads TGTGCCAGCAGCTTCAGGGCACGCGAGCAGTTCTTC. Translating gives CASSFRAREQFF.